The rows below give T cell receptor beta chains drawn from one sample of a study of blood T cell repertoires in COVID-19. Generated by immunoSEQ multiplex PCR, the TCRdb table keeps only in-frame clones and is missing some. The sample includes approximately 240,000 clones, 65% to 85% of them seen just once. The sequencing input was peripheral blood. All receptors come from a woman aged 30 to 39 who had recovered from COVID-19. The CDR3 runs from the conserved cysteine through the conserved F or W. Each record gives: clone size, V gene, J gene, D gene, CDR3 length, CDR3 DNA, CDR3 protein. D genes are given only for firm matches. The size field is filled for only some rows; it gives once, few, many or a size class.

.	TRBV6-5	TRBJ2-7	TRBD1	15	TGTGCCAGCAGTTTACAGGGGTCGCTGGGTTACGAGCAGTACTTC	CASSLQGSLGYEQYF
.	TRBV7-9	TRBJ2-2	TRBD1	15	TGTGCCAGCAGCCCAGAGACAGGGTTTACCGGGGAGCTGTTTTTT	CASSPETGFTGELFF
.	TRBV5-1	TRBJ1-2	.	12	TGCGCCAGCAGCTTGCAGGGGACTGGCTACACCTTC	CASSLQGTGYTF
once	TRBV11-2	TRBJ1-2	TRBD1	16	TGTGCCAGCAGCTTATTCCGGACAGGGGTTGATGATGGCTACACCTTC	CASSLFRTGVDDGYTF
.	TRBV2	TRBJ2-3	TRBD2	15	TGTGCCAGCAGTTGGACAGCGGGAGGTGCAGATACGCAGTATTTT	CASSWTAGGADTQYF
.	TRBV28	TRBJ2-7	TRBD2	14	TGTGCCAGCAAACCCGGGACTAGCGGATACGAGCAGTACTTC	CASKPGTSGYEQYF
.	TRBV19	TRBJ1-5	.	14	TGTGCCAGTAGTACCTACCTTAGCAATCAGCCCCAGCATTTT	CASSTYLSNQPQHF
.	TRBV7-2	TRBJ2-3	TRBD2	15	TGTGCCAGCAGCCCGCAAGCGGGAGGCACAGATACGCAGTATTTT	CASSPQAGGTDTQYF
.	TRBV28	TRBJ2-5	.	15	TGTGCCAGCAGAACCTACGCGACAGGTACTGGAGCCCAGTACTTC	CASRTYATGTGAQYF
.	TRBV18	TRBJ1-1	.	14	TGTGCCAGCTCACCAGGTCCCAGGAACACTGAAGCTTTCTTT	CASSPGPRNTEAFF
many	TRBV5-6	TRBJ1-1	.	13	TGTGCCAGCAGCGAGACAGCTAACACTGAAGCTTTCTTT	CASSETANTEAFF
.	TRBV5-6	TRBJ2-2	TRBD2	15	TGTGCCAGCAGCGGGGGACTAGCGGGGTCCGGGGAGCTGTTTTTT	CASSGGLAGSGELFF
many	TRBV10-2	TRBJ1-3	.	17	TGCGCCAGCAGTGAGATTTTGGTACGAGCTTGTGTGAACACCATATATTTT	CASSEILVRACVNTIYF
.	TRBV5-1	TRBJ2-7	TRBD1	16	TGCGCCAGCAGCTGGACAGGACTCGACACTTCCTACGAGCAGTACTTC	CASSWTGLDTSYEQYF
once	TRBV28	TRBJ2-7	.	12	TGTGCCAGCAAGCCTTCTAAATACGAGCAGTACTTC	CASKPSKYEQYF
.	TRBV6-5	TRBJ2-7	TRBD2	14	TGTGCCAGCAGTTTAACTAGCGGGACCTACGAGCAGTACTTC	CASSLTSGTYEQYF
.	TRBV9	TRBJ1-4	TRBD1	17	TGTGCCAGCAGCGAGGGGGACAGGCCTACAACTAATGAAAAACTGTTTTTT	CASSEGDRPTTNEKLFF
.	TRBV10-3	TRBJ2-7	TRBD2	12	TGTGCCACGCTAGCGGGAGAGGCTGAGCAGTACTTC	CATLAGEAEQYF
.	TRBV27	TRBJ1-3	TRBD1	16	TGTGCCAGCAGTTCGCATCGGACAGGTTCTGGAAACACCATATATTTT	CASSSHRTGSGNTIYF
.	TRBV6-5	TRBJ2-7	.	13	TGTGCCAGCAGTTACCGTGTCGAGAACGAGCAGTACTTC	CASSYRVENEQYF
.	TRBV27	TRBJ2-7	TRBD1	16	TGTGCCAGCAGTACCGCCGCGGGGACAGGCTCCTACGAGCAGTACTTC	CASSTAAGTGSYEQYF
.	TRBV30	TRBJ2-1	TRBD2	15	TGTGCCTGGTGTAGGGGACTAGCGGTGTACAATGAGCAGTTCTTC	CAWCRGLAVYNEQFF
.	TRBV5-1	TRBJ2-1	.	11	TGCGCCAGCAGCTCCGGGAATGAGCAGTTCTTC	CASSSGNEQFF
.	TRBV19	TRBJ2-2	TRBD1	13	TGTGCCAGTAGTACCAGGGGGCACGGGGAGCTGTTTTTT	CASSTRGHGELFF
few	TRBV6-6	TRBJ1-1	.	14	TGTGCCAGCAGTTACACAGATATGAACACTGAAGCTTTCTTT	CASSYTDMNTEAFF
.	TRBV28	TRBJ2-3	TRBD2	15	TGTGCCAGCAGTTACCAGCGGGAGTTCTCAGATACGCAGTATTTT	CASSYQREFSDTQYF
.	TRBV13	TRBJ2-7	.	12	TGTGCCAGCAGCTCCCTCACGGTGGAGCAGTACTTC	CASSSLTVEQYF
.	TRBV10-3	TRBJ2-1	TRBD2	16	TGTGCCATCAGTGACCCCTCAGATAGCGGGAAAAATGAGCAGTTCTTC	CAISDPSDSGKNEQFF
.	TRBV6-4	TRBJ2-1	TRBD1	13	TGTGCCAGCAGAGGACAGGGAGCGCATGAGCAGTTCTTC	CASRGQGAHEQFF
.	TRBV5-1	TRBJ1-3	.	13	TGCGCCAGCAGGGGGGGGTCCGGAAACACCATATATTTT	CASRGGSGNTIYF
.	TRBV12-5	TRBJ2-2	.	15	TGTGCTAGTGGATTGGGACTCTCGAACACCGGGGAGCTGTTTTTT	CASGLGLSNTGELFF
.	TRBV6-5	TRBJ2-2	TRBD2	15	TGTGCCAGCAGTTCCCAAGCGGGAGCGAGCGGGGAGCTGTTTTTT	CASSSQAGASGELFF
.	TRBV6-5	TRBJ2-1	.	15	TGTGCCAGCAGTTATTCTTCAGGGGCAGGGAATGAGCAGTTCTTC	CASSYSSGAGNEQFF
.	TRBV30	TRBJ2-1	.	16	TGTGCCTGGAGTGTATATCGGGGGAGTACTTACAATGAGCAGTTCTTC	CAWSVYRGSTYNEQFF
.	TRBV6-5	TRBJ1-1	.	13	TGTGCCAGCTGCCTAGACGGGAACACTGAAGCTTTCTTT	CASCLDGNTEAFF
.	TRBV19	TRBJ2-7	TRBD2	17	TGTGCCAGTCCCCCCCCCGGACTAGTTGGAAGCGCGGTCGAGCAGTACTTC	CASPPPGLVGSAVEQYF
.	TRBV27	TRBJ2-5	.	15	TGTGCCAGCAGTTTGGAGGGGGCCAACCAAGAGACCCAGTACTTC	CASSLEGANQETQYF
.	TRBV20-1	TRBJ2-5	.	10	TGCAGTGTGGAGCAAGAGACCCAGTACTTC	CSVEQETQYF
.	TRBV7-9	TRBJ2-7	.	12	TGTGCCAGCAGTGAGGCTACCTACGAGCAGTACTTC	CASSEATYEQYF
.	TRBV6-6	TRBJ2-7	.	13	TGTGCCAGCAGTGGCACAGGGAACTACGAGCAGTACTTC	CASSGTGNYEQYF
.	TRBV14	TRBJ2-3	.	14	TGTGCCAGCAGTCTAGGACAAATCACAGATACGCAGTATTTT	CASSLGQITDTQYF
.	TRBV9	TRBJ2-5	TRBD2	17	TGTGCCAGCAGCGTAGGGGCTAGCGGGACGACCAGGGAGACCCAGTACTTC	CASSVGASGTTRETQYF
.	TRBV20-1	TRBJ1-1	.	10	TGCAGTGCGTCACGGGAAGAAGCTTTCTTT	CSASREEAFF
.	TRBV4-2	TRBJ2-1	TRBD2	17	TGTGCCAGCAGCCAATCGGGAAGCGGGGGGTCCTACAATGAGCAGTTCTTC	CASSQSGSGGSYNEQFF
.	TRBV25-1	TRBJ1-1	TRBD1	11	TGTGCCAGCGCAGGGGGCAGGTATGCTTTCTTT	CASAGGRYAFF